This T cell receptor (beta chain) was profiled in a study of blood T cell repertoires in COVID-19. Method: immunoSEQ multiplex PCR; TCRdb's copy keeps in-frame clones and lacks some. This repertoire shows more than 300,000 clones, 90% found once; its top ten account for approximately 4.1%. The CDR3 loop spans 15 amino acids. Germline V gene data show CDR1 as LNHDA and CDR2 as SQIVND (reference sequence). V lost 1 base and J lost 1, with 10 bases in between. Clinical history as reported by participants underpinned cohort assignment. The sample taken for sequencing was PBMCs or T cells enriched from blood (not recorded which). This clonotype originated in a woman younger than 45 who had been exposed to COVID-19. This chain links TRBV19 with TRBJ1-1; D possibly corresponds to TRBD1 (5 bases). The CDR3 protein is CASSIGRQQNTEAFF. CDR3 sequence (DNA): TGTGCCAGTAGTATAGGGAGACAGCAGAACACTGAAGCTTTCTTT.